This note documents a single T cell receptor beta chain sequence. Antigen specificity is unknown. Described time point: pretreatment peripheral blood. Sequencing was performed with immunoSEQ multiplex PCR; in TCRdb, only in-frame clones are kept and a portion is missing. The repertoire holds about 43,000 clones, with 80% as singletons. This specimen belongs to a study of PD-L1 blockade in urothelial cancer. The wider study: Patients' atezolizumab regimen, 1,200 mg intravenously every 3 weeks, began around 2014. A median roughly 150,000 T cells were found in blood samples. Study-level points and caveats: In blood at 3 weeks, tumor-associated clones expanded more among patients with durable benefit.

This CDR3 has 15 residues. The V gene's germline CDR1 is MNHGY and CDR2 SAAAGT. J gave up 0 bases and V 7 bases, and 5 bases lay outside the gene matches. The V gene is TRBV6-8, the J gene TRBJ2-3; 9 bases line up with TRBD2. The sample in question was PBMCs, obtained around atezolizumab (anti-PD-L1) treatment. The receptor was isolated from a man aged 55-75 years with urothelial cancer. CDR3 in amino acids: CASTPTSGSTDTQYF. CDR3 nucleotides: TGTGCCAGCACCCCGACTAGCGGTAGCACAGATACGCAGTATTTT.